This paragraph reports one T cell receptor beta chain. This clonotype was observed a few times. Its antigen remains undetermined. No per-base quality is available; no much larger clone lies one base away. Amplification of TCR beta CDR3 regions was carried out from RNA transcripts. The first round of RT-PCR for the TCR CDR3 was performed with the HTBI primer set and the Qiagen OneStep RT-PCR kit. Libraries were constructed in a second round of multiplex PCR, after which size selection and purification were performed. The libraries were sequenced on an Illumina HiSeq2000 using paired-end 100 bp reads. On the study's bioinformatics: SOAPnuke was used to process the raw data, removing reads that contained adapters or uncalled bases, had a mean Phred below 15, or lacked an exact match to the constant primer or identifier. COPE v1.2.5 was used to merge the high-quality paired reads, and each unique nucleotide sequence was defined as a clonotype. MiTCR v1.1 was used to align clonotypes to the IMGT TRBV, TRBD and TRBJ reference segments. The analysis was restricted to V-J combinations with a frequency above 0.0001, which together covered roughly 99% of the repertoires. The TCS score was defined as the ratio of F50 (clonal expansion) to E x V (chaos), calculated using BLOSUM62-based TCRdist between CDR3 peptides within each V-J. Welch's t-statistics and random forest reduced 500 to 550 V-J features to roughly 13, which were used in a naive Bayes classifier (R e1071). TCRdb reprocessing: public reads trimmed at Q25 with fastp, clones called with MiXCR, in-frame beta chains kept. Every entry covers one CDR3 protein and lists the most common genes and DNA from its rows. In this record, the V and J calls reflect TCRdb's handling and not the investigators' own analysis. The sample profile shows 490,000 or so distinct CDR3 sequences; under 25% of them were found once. The ten largest clones represent approximately 49% of the sample.

The data originate from a study of T cells in Graves' hyperthyroidism and ophthalmopathy (dated by TCRdb to the late 2010s). Study-level background: Peripheral blood samples were taken at the time of initial diagnosis, prior to any treatment. To identify TCR V-J signatures that set the groups apart, the researchers used a discovery cohort of about a hundred patients, made up of 40 to 45 with Graves' ophthalmopathy and 57 with stable Graves' hyperthyroidism. Whether ophthalmopathy could be predicted prospectively was tested in an independent validation cohort made up of approximately 19 hyperthyroidism patients plus 17 patients who later progressed to ophthalmopathy. The approximately 100 discovery patients were divided at random into training and test sets in a 7:3 ratio. In addition, the study compared T-cell repertoires in thyroid tissue and in blood from over 5 Graves' hyperthyroidism patients. After sampling, hyperthyroidism patients received methimazole starting at 30 mg daily, and ophthalmopathy patients received high-dose intravenous methylprednisolone. According to the paper, TCR Vbeta CDR3 sequencing was carried out on 120 to 150 peripheral blood samples, which came from around 43 ophthalmopathy, 75 or so hyperthyroidism and approximately 17 progressor patients.

On the study overall, not on this receptor specifically: In validation, the model predicted progression to ophthalmopathy with about 71% sensitivity and 72% to 75% specificity, a median of roughly seven months before onset. A model built on a 13 V-J signature distinguished ophthalmopathy from stable hyperthyroidism, reaching over 85% sensitivity and about 81% specificity in cross-validation and 80%/75% in testing. Most expanded thyroid clonotypes (frequency above 0.001) were also detected in blood, a finding suggesting that blood repertoires may reflect thyroid immune responses. No statistical method was used to set the sample size in advance, and investigators knew the group allocation.

Moderately to severely active disease, a Clinical Activity Score of at least 3, a NOSPECS grade of at least 4, and a duration under 3 months were present in ophthalmopathy patients. Any patient with an uncontrolled infection, another autoimmune disease, pregnancy or lactation was excluded. Diagnoses were established on the basis of clinical symptoms, serum thyroxine and TRAb, thyroid ultrasound, and orbital computed tomography. PBMCs were separated from under 11 ml of fresh peripheral blood using Ficoll-Paque density gradient centrifugation. Trizol reagent was used to extract total RNA, and RNA quality was then checked on an Agilent 2100 Bioanalyzer. The trim is 5 bases for V and 3 bases for J, with a gap of 20 bases between the germline ends. The cysteine opens and the phenylalanine closes a CDR3 of 17 amino acids. The CDR3 DNA has 51 bases and is translated from base 1. CDR1 and CDR2, looked up from the germline V gene, are MNHNS and SASEGT.

The rearranged chain carries TRBV6-1 and TRBJ1-5; TRBD1 might be the D gene, on 5 matching bases. The source material was blood. This sequence originates from a woman in her 70s with Graves' ophthalmopathy. The DNA reads TGTGCCAGCAGTTTTTATACCTGGGGGGGGGACAATCAGCCCCAGCATTTT. Translated, this is CASSFYTWGGDNQPQHF.